What follows describes a single TCR beta chain. There is no known antigen for this receptor. No much larger clonotype is one base removed from it; base qualities were not supplied. This specimen comes from a study of blood T cell repertoires in COVID-19 (dated by TCRdb to the early 2020s). Background for the entire study: Samples covering the acute and convalescent phases of COVID-19 were provided by collaborators in the United States, Italy and Spain. The sample metadata nearly always contained a de-identified subject ID, COVID-19 status, age in years and sex. The samples were drawn from the first 160 participants of the ongoing ImmuneRACE study and from under 1,500 subjects provided by 6 global collaborators. Subjects who had been exposed to COVID-19, were actively infected with it, or had recovered from it provided the deeply sampled blood TCRbeta repertoires that made up the dataset. The repertoires were released in a freely available public database intended as a resource for research on the immune response to SARS-CoV-2. The material from the prospective study consisted of cDNA or gDNA derived from T cells, B-cell-depleted T cells, or PBMCs. Where available, HLA class I and class II types were obtained from metadata supplied by the sample provider rather than from assay-based typing. The full study reports these points: The quantity of clinical and demographic metadata differed by source and by participant and was supplied without curation.

CDR1 and CDR2 were assigned from the germline V gene as KGHSH and LQKENI. CDR3 length: 15 amino acids, cysteine to phenylalanine. Only the CDR3 DNA is retained, 45 bases long and in frame from the first base. For this chain, trimming is 3 bases at the V end and 1 base at the J end, and the number of junction bases without a gene match is 3. TCRbeta CDR3 regions were amplified from genomic DNA using the immunoSEQ Assay, a bias-controlled multiplex PCR. The authors' analysis ran thus. The number of nucleated cells in each sample was estimated from the amplification of reference gene primers within the assay. Sequence reads were collapsed and filtered to measure the absolute abundance of every unique TCRbeta CDR3 rearrangement. For each sample, productive Simpson clonality was calculated as the square root of Simpson's diversity index over productive rearrangements. The table was pulled from immuneACCESS by TCRdb, which kept in-frame rearrangements only. Such tables lose some clones; where checked, under half of the loss comes from unresolved V genes, and the rest has no known cause. That table supplies the V and J calls and clone size; D and trimming were determined from the DNA. In this sample the table shows about 170,000 clones, 84% of which occur a single time. The ten largest clones represent 2.5% to 3% of the sample.

One collaborating source in Seattle enrolled patients while the patients were actively infected and followed the patients over time throughout the course of disease. Whole blood was collected in K2EDTA tubes by collaborating institutions according to the institutions' own protocols. For TCRbeta analysis, collaborators shipped samples as frozen whole blood, isolated PBMCs, or DNA extracted from either of those sample types. This TCR came from a woman older than 75 with COVID-19, enrolled during active disease. Sequencing was done on a sample of peripheral blood. The chain links TRBV18 with TRBJ2-3, and 8 bases in between align with TRBD1. The bases are TGTGCCAGCTCACCCAGACAGGGGCGCACAGATACGCAGTATTTT. Protein translation: CASSPRQGRTDTQYF.